One sample yielded the 9 T cell receptor beta chains listed below, sequenced in a study of blood T cell repertoires in COVID-19. Assay used: immunoSEQ multiplex PCR; TCRdb lists only in-frame clones, some missing. The data contain some 140,000 clones, roughly 83% of them singletons. Source material: peripheral blood. These receptors were taken from an older woman with acute or convalescent COVID-19.

This chain uses TRBV2 with TRBJ1-6, with no clear D. Germline V gene data show CDR1 as SNHLY and CDR2 as FYNNEI. The CDR3 is 13 amino acids. V was shortened by 5 bases and J by 6 bases, with 8 bases between the two germline ends. CDR3 loop: CASSRDTNSPLHF. The CDR3 DNA reads TGTGCCAGCAGTCGGGATACTAATTCACCCCTCCACTTT.

CDR3 DNA sequence: TGCGCCAGCAATACAGGAGGGCTTCGAGGCACCGGGGAGCTGTTTTTT. It encodes CASNTGGLRGTGELFF. The chain carries TRBV4-1 and TRBJ2-2, with a possible D match to TRBD2 (6 bases). The CDR3 covers 16 residues. Germline V gene data show CDR1 as MGHRA and CDR2 as YSYEKL. The V gene lost 7 bases and the J gene lost 4 bases, with 19 bases spanning the gap.

This chain uses TRBV13 with TRBJ2-5, with a tentative D call TRBD1 (6 bases). Germline CDR1 reads PRHDT; CDR2 reads FYEKMQ (reference sequence). The CDR3 runs to 14 residues. The germline V and J ends were trimmed by 4 bases and 4 bases, with 13 bases remaining between them. The CDR3 DNA sequence: TGTGCCAGCAGCTCAACAGGGTACTTAGAGACCCAGTACTTC. It codes for CASSSTGYLETQYF.

The chain joins TRBV7-3 to TRBJ1-1; 8 bases line up with TRBD1. Germline-derived CDR1 and CDR2 are SGHTA and FQGTGA. CDR3 length: 14 amino acids. With 6 bases clipped from V and 7 bases from J, the junction kept 10 bases outside the gene matches. This CDR3 is CASSRTGNPFEAFF. The CDR3 coding sequence is TGTGCCAGCAGTCGGACAGGGAACCCCTTTGAAGCTTTCTTT. The complete variable domain, with remaining parts taken from reference TRBV7-3 and TRBJ1-1, reads GAGVSQTPSNKVTEKGKYVELRCDPISGHTALYWYRQSLGQGPEFLIYFQGTGAADDSGLPNDRFFAVRPEGSVSTLKIQRTERGDSAVYLCASSRTGNPFEAFFGQGTRLTVV.

A single count supports this clone. V is TRBV3-1 (or the pseudogene TRBV3-2) and J is TRBJ2-3; no clear D. The CDR3 spans 15 residues. Germline assignment: CDR1 LGHDT and CDR2 YNNKEL (reference sequence). V was clipped by 0 bases and J by 0 bases, with 7 bases between them. The CDR3 DNA follows: TGTGCCAGCAGCCAAGATCTAATTAGCACAGATACGCAGTATTTT. It yields the protein CASSQDLISTDTQYF.

This clone was observed once. Here the CDR3 reads CASRTSGGAGEQFF. The CDR3 nucleotides read TGTGCCAGCAGGACTAGCGGGGGGGCGGGGGAGCAGTTCTTC. J is TRBJ2-1 and V is TRBV6-1, with 14 nucleotides matching TRBD2. CDR3 length: 14 residues. The V gene's germline CDR1 is MNHNS and CDR2 SASEGT. With 6 bases clipped from V and 10 bases from J, the junction kept 5 bases outside the gene matches.

The gene calls are TRBV3-1 (or the pseudogene TRBV3-2) and TRBJ1-6, with 7 bases lining up with TRBD1. Trimming removed 0 bases from V and 9 bases from J; junction bases left unmatched: 8. Germline loops: CDR1 LGHDT, CDR2 YNNKEL (reference sequence). The CDR3 loop spans 16 amino acids. CDR3 sequence (DNA): TGTGCCAGCAGCCAAGATCGTCGACAGGGCCGTTCACCCCTCCACTTT. This encodes CASSQDRRQGRSPLHF.

This sequence joins TRBV5-5 and TRBJ1-4; 7 bases fit TRBD1. This CDR3 comprises 13 residues. V gave up 8 bases and J gave up 4 bases; unmatched junction bases: 5. CDR1 and CDR2 from the germline V gene are SGHKS and YYEKEE (reference sequence). The CDR3 DNA sequence: TGTGCCAGTAGACAGGGTCTTAATGAAAAACTGTTTTTT. This encodes CASRQGLNEKLFF.

The table lists this clone with a few counts. The chain recombines TRBV10-3 with TRBJ2-7; maybe TRBD1 (5 bases). Germline V lookup: CDR1 ENHRY, CDR2 SYGVKD. Trimming removed 7 bases at V and 0 bases at J, with 10 bases between. The CDR3 runs 13 residues. The CDR3 nucleotides are TGTGCCATCAAACCAGGGCTCTCCTACGAGCAGTACTTC. This codes for CAIKPGLSYEQYF.